This entry describes one T cell receptor beta chain. This specimen belongs to a study of blood T cell repertoires in COVID-19. Study overall: Both acute and convalescent COVID-19 samples were obtained from the United States, Italy and Spain.

The germline CDR1 and CDR2 sequences are MNHEY and SVGAGI. CDR3 length equals 14 residues. V lost 5 bases to trimming and J lost 4 bases; unmatched junction nucleotides: 7. Some clones are missing from TCRdb's copy, which holds only in-frame ones; the method was immunoSEQ multiplex PCR. The data show 97,000 or so clones, with about 86% seen just once and around 4.1% held by the top ten. V gene TRBV6-5 combines with J gene TRBJ1-1; 7 bases map to TRBD1. The clonotype comes from a man in his 60s with acute or convalescent COVID-19. The sequenced sample was peripheral blood. CDR3 sequence reads: CASSPAGGSTEAFF. DNA of the CDR3: TGTGCCAGCAGTCCCGCAGGGGGAAGCACTGAAGCTTTCTTT.